Below, one T cell receptor beta chain is given with its context. What it recognizes is unknown. This entry is derived from a study of immune cell composition in non-small cell lung cancer. Overall study: Most cases were lung adenocarcinoma or squamous cell carcinoma. The study, taken as a whole, reports: Dominant in vivo tumour-associated clones were not shown to share tumour-reactive sequences.

The normal lung sample lay at least 3 cm, and maximally far, from the tumour. Genomic DNA came from frozen unsorted single-cell suspensions. Libraries were prepared by immunoSEQ multiplex PCR; TCRdb keeps only in-frame clonotypes and omits some of them. The table has some 7,000 clones, roughly 81% seen once. The TCR sequence derives from a human donor with non-small cell lung cancer. Sequenced sample: non-adjacent lung tissue.

Written as DNA, the CDR3 is TGTGCCAGCAGCTTAGAGGGTGCAGGCCTCGGGGGCTACACCTTC. This sequence encodes CASSLEGAGLGGYTF. The chain combines TRBV7-9 with TRBJ1-2; no clear D. CDR1 and CDR2 (germline): SEHNR, FQNEAQ (reference sequence). This CDR3 contains 15 residues. V lost 1 base and J 8 bases, leaving 17 bases between the germline ends.